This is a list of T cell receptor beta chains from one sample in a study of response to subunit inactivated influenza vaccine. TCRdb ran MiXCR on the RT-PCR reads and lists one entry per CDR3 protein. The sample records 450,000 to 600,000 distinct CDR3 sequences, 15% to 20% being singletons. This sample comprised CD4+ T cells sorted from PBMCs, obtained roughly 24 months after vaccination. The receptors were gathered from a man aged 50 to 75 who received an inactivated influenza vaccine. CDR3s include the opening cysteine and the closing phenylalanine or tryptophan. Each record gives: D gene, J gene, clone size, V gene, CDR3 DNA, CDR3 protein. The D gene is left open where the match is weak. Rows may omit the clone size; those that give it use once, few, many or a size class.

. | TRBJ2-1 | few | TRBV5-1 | TGCGCCAGCAGCATAGGGACGACGAATGAGCAGTTCTTC | CASSIGTTNEQFF
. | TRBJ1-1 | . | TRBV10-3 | TGTGCCATCAGTACAGGGCAGAACACTGAAGCTTTCTTT | CAISTGQNTEAFF
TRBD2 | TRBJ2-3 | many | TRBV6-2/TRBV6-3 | TGTGCCAGCAGTTACGCGGGAGGTACGCAGTATTTT | CASSYAGGTQYF
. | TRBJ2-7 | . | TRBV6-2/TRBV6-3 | TGTGCCAGCAGTTACTCGCGATACGAGCAGTACTTC | CASSYSRYEQYF
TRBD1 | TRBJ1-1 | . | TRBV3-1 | TGTGCCAGCAGCCAGTCCAGGGACAGGGGAGCTTTCTTT | CASSQSRDRGAFF
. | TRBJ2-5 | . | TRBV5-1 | TGCGCCAGCAGCTTGGGGGCCGGGGGTCAAGGAGAGACCCAGTACTTC | CASSLGAGGQGETQYF
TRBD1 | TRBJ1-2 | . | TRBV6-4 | TGTGCCAGCCGGAAGACGACAGGGGGCTATGGCTACACCTTC | CASRKTTGGYGYTF
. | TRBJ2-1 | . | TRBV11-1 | TGTGCCAGCGGACAGACGACAGCGCTCTCCTACAATGAGCAGTTCTTC | CASGQTTALSYNEQFF
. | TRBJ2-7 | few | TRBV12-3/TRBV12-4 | TGTGCCAGCAGTTTAGCGGACGGTATTTCCTACGAGCAGTACTTC | CASSLADGISYEQYF
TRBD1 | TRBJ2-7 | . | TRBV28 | TGTGCCAGCAGTCCCCCGGGACAGGGTCTCTCCTACGAGCAGTACTTC | CASSPPGQGLSYEQYF
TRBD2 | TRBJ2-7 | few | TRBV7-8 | TGTGCCAGCAGCTTAGGGATCCCAGCGGGGTCCCGCGAGCAGTACTTC | CASSLGIPAGSREQYF
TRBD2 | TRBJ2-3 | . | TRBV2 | TGTGCCAGCAGTTATAGCGGGGGGGCTGTGTTAGATACGCAGTATTTT | CASSYSGGAVLDTQYF
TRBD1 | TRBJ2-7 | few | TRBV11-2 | TGTGCCAGCAGCCTGACAGGGGGACAGTACGAGCAGTACTTC | CASSLTGGQYEQYF
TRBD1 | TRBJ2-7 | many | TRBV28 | TGTGCCAGTAGCAGGGGGCTCTACGAGCAGTACTTC | CASSRGLYEQYF
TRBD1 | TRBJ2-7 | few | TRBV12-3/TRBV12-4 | TGTGCCAGCAGTACGGGACAGTACGAGCAGTACTTC | CASSTGQYEQYF
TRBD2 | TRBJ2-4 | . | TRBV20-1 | TGCAGTGCCCCGGGGGGGCCGGTCAAAAACATTCAGTACTTC | CSAPGGPVKNIQYF
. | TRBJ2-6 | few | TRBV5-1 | TGCGCCAGCAGCAGGGGCCGCTCTGGGGCCAACGTCCTGACTTTC | CASSRGRSGANVLTF
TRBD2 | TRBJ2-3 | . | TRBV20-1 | TGCAGTGCTCCCCGGACTAGCGGGAGTTTCGCAGATACGCAGTATTTT | CSAPRTSGSFADTQYF
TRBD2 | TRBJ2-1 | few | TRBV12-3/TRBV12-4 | TGTGCCAGCAGCCCCGGGACTAGCTTAACTCCCAATGAGCAGTTCTTC | CASSPGTSLTPNEQFF
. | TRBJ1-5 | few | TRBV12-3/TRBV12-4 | TGTGCCAGCAGGCATCGAACAGGGTCGAGTCAGCCCCAGCATTTT | CASRHRTGSSQPQHF
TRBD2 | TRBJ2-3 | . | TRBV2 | TGTGCCAGCACGAGGACTAGCGGGGGGGCAGGTCCGCAGTATTTT | CASTRTSGGAGPQYF
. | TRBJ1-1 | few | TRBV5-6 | TGTGCCAGCAGCCCTAGATCCAAGAACACTGAAGCTTTCTTT | CASSPRSKNTEAFF
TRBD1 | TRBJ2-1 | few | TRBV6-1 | TGTGCCAGCAGCGACAGGGGCAGCTCCTACAATGAGCAGTTCTTC | CASSDRGSSYNEQFF
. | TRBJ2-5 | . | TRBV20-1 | TGCAGTGCTAGAGAGGGCGAGACCCAGTACTTC | CSAREGETQYF
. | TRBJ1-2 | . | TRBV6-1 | TGTGCCAGCACACAACTAGGGGACTATGGCTACACCTTC | CASTQLGDYGYTF
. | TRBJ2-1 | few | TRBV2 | TGTGCCAGCAGTGTTCGGTCAGTAAGTAATGAGCAGTTCTTC | CASSVRSVSNEQFF
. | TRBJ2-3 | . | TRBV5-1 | TGCGCCAGCAGCGGGACTGCCTCGGGGCTTACAGATACGCAGTATTTT | CASSGTASGLTDTQYF